This entry is about one TCR beta chain. Germline V gene sequence: CDR1 LNHDA, CDR2 SQIVND (reference sequence). The CDR3 extends over 12 amino acids. The V gene lost 5 bases and the J gene lost 9 bases, with 13 bases spanning the gap. This sample was taken from a study of blood T cell repertoires in COVID-19. At the level of the study: Sites across the United States, Italy and Spain contributed samples from acute and convalescent COVID-19. The analysed material was cDNA or gDNA that came from T cells, B-cell-depleted T cells, or PBMCs.

TCRdb's copy holds only in-frame clones and misses some; the assay was immunoSEQ multiplex PCR. The repertoire holds approximately 220,000 clones, with around 84% as singletons. Recovery meant two consecutive negative NP/OP PCR tests, professional clearance, or resolved symptoms. The sequencing input was PBMCs or T cells enriched from blood (not recorded which). V and J are TRBV19 and TRBJ2-5, with TRBD1 as a possible D gene (5 bases). The receptor was derived from a woman in her thirties or forties who had recovered from COVID-19. CDR3 protein: CASSPDPGPQYF. DNA of the CDR3: TGTGCCAGTAGTCCCGACCCAGGGCCCCAGTACTTC.